The rows below give T cell receptor beta chains drawn from one sample of a study of blood T cell repertoires in COVID-19. The table came from immunoSEQ multiplex PCR; TCRdb's copy has only in-frame clones and leaves some out. The top ten clones hold around 2.9% of a sample with about 260,000 clones, 88% of them seen once. Sequenced material: PBMCs or T cells enriched from blood (not recorded which). These receptors came from a woman between 50 and 59 years old who had recovered from COVID-19. The CDR3 runs from the conserved cysteine through the conserved F or W. Expanded clones get a size class; other rows say once, few or many, or leave the size out.

J: TRBJ1-4
V: TRBV9
size: NA
CDR3: CASSVGGTSTNEKLFF

J: TRBJ2-1
V: TRBV7-2
size: NA
CDR3: CASSLTPGTSGNEQFF

J: TRBJ2-5
V: TRBV27
size: NA
CDR3: CASSLNPAGGPWETQYF

J: TRBJ1-1
V: TRBV4-3
size: NA
CDR3: CASSLDPAGGNTEAFF

J: TRBJ2-5
V: TRBV19
size: NA
CDR3: CASSGETGQGWETQYF

J: TRBJ1-1
V: TRBV5-8
size: NA
CDR3: CASSLGSGGTEAFF

J: TRBJ2-5
V: TRBV5-5
size: NA
CDR3: CASSTPGLAGGGETQYF

J: TRBJ2-3
V: TRBV6-2/TRBV6-3
size: once
CDR3: CASSLGQGTQYF

J: TRBJ2-5
V: TRBV2
size: NA
CDR3: CASSEVGAKQETQYF

J: TRBJ1-6
V: TRBV19
size: NA
CDR3: CASSIGQGNNSPLHF

J: TRBJ2-5
V: TRBV27
size: NA
CDR3: CASSSQGLAGRETQYF

J: TRBJ2-1
V: TRBV3-1/TRBV3-2
size: NA
CDR3: CASSQDLLTSGFTYNEQFF

J: TRBJ2-1
V: TRBV30
size: NA
CDR3: CAWRQIGAEQFF

J: TRBJ2-3
V: TRBV19
size: NA
CDR3: CASSRIAGAPDTQYF

J: TRBJ1-2
V: TRBV7-9
size: few
CDR3: CASSLESGVNYGYTF

J: TRBJ1-1
V: TRBV15
size: NA
CDR3: CATSRDRGLGTEAFF

J: TRBJ1-6
V: TRBV4-1
size: NA
CDR3: CASSQDPGRSYNSPLHF

J: TRBJ2-7
V: TRBV28
size: NA
CDR3: CASRPGGLAGPWGEYF

J: TRBJ2-7
V: TRBV4-1
size: NA
CDR3: CASSQDGREGTTGYEQYF

J: TRBJ2-2
V: TRBV4-2
size: NA
CDR3: CASSQPGDNTGELFF

J: TRBJ1-4
V: TRBV28
size: few
CDR3: CASRSGGESTNEKLFF

J: TRBJ2-3
V: TRBV5-4
size: NA
CDR3: CASSRWVEISTDTQYF

J: TRBJ1-2
V: TRBV28
size: NA
CDR3: CASSRQQGAYGYTF

J: TRBJ1-4
V: TRBV2
size: NA
CDR3: CASSPTGGRTFGKLFF

J: TRBJ2-4
V: TRBV11-2
size: few
CDR3: CASSFPATGAKNIQYF

J: TRBJ1-6
V: TRBV28
size: NA
CDR3: CASSSPYNSPLHF

J: TRBJ2-1
V: TRBV5-8
size: NA
CDR3: CASSLGASGNEQFF

J: TRBJ2-1
V: TRBV7-8
size: NA
CDR3: CASSRARIYQRGSGLAGNEQFF

J: TRBJ2-3
V: TRBV18
size: NA
CDR3: CASSPPGLAGGTVTDTQYF

J: TRBJ1-1
V: TRBV7-9
size: NA
CDR3: CATSPGQGINTEAFF

J: TRBJ1-5
V: TRBV4-1
size: NA
CDR3: CASSQAGSSNQPQHF

J: TRBJ2-7
V: TRBV5-1
size: NA
CDR3: CASSLDRGAYEQYF

J: TRBJ2-2
V: TRBV4-2
size: NA
CDR3: CASSQDVSGVQNTGELFF

J: TRBJ1-2
V: TRBV6-5
size: NA
CDR3: CASRQRQGSNYGYTF

J: TRBJ1-2
V: TRBV7-2
size: NA
CDR3: CASSVSGIRRGYTF

J: TRBJ2-6
V: TRBV10-1
size: once
CDR3: CASSELWASGANVLTF

J: TRBJ1-2
V: TRBV28
size: NA
CDR3: CASSLGGDRVRGYTF

J: TRBJ2-2
V: TRBV5-1
size: NA
CDR3: CASRRDSLGLTGELFF

J: TRBJ1-1
V: TRBV28
size: NA
CDR3: CASSLSGTANTEAFF

J: TRBJ2-3
V: TRBV6-2/TRBV6-3
size: NA
CDR3: CVSSYRARDGDTQYF

J: TRBJ1-1
V: TRBV18
size: NA
CDR3: CASSDQGISEAFF

J: TRBJ1-2
V: TRBV4-1
size: NA
CDR3: CASSHDREYGYTF

J: TRBJ2-5
V: TRBV5-4
size: NA
CDR3: CAIDEGVQETQYF

J: TRBJ2-2
V: TRBV7-3
size: NA
CDR3: CASSWALNTGELFF

J: TRBJ1-6
V: TRBV11-2
size: NA
CDR3: CASSLAVAGGNSPLHF

J: TRBJ2-2
V: TRBV4-3
size: NA
CDR3: CASSLRVANTGELFF

J: TRBJ2-7
V: TRBV4-3
size: NA
CDR3: CASSQEINAGLAPYEQYF

J: TRBJ2-3
V: TRBV28
size: NA
CDR3: CASSRPGVTQYF